These 21 T cell receptor beta chains were sequenced from one sample in a study of T cells expressing NK-cell markers. After re-calling the 5' RACE reads, TCRdb lists one entry per CDR3 protein, DNA absent. This repertoire comprises fewer than 400,000 distinct CDR3 sequences; its ten largest clones make up roughly a tenth. Sequencing was carried out using blood T cells: a sorted CD56 or NKG2C T cell subset, CD4+ or CD8+ T cells, or bulk PBMC T cells (not recorded which). The origin of the receptors is a woman aged 45-60 years in good health.

This rearrangement joins TRBV11-2 to TRBJ1-2. The germline gives CDR1 SGHAT, CDR2 FQNNGV. CDR3 length: 13 amino acids. CDR3 amino acids: CASSLVREGGYTF. The full variable domain, completed using reference TRBV11-2 and TRBJ1-2, is EAGVAQSPRYKIIEKRQSVAFWCNPISGHATLYWYQQILGQGPKLLIQFQNNGVVDDSQLPKDRFSAERLKGVDSTLKIQPAKLEDSAVYLCASSLVREGGYTFGSGTRLTVV.

The genes are TRBV6-1 and TRBJ2-5; TCRdb selects TRBD2, and the lack of DNA leaves this call unchecked. There are 16 residues in the CDR3. Germline values: CDR1 MNHNS, CDR2 SASEGT. CDR3 sequence reads: CASSEWGLAGQETQYF.

V gene TRBV27 combines with J gene TRBJ2-1; TCRdb indicates TRBD1, and absent DNA this call remains unverified. CDR3 length: 17 amino acids. Germline loops: CDR1 MNHEY, CDR2 SMNVEV (reference sequence). The chain's CDR3 is CASSLGGWGDRGNEQFF.

The rearrangement links TRBV29-1 to TRBJ2-1; TCRdb calls TRBD1, which cannot be checked without DNA. The CDR3 is 12 residues long. In germline, CDR1 is SQVTM, CDR2 ANQGSEA. The CDR3 region is CSGGASGNEQFF.

V and J are TRBV12-3 or TRBV12-4 and TRBJ2-3; the TCRdb D gene call, TRBD1, has no DNA to confirm it. The CDR3 totals 15 residues. The CDR3: CASSFEQRDRAAQYF.

The chain links TRBV15 to TRBJ2-4; no DNA is available, so the TRBD1 call from TCRdb remains unchecked. The CDR3 contains 20 residues. Germline V gene sequence: CDR1 LNHNV, CDR2 YYDKDF (reference sequence). CDR3 protein: CATSRFRRQVPGLAKNIQYF. The complete variable domain, with remaining parts taken from reference TRBV15 and TRBJ2-4, reads DAMVIQNPRYQVTQFGKPVTLSCSQTLNHNVMYWYQQKSSQAPKLLFHYYDKDFNNEADTPDNFQSRRPNTSFCFLDIRSPGLGDTAMYLCATSRFRRQVPGLAKNIQYFGAGTRLSVL.

This rearrangement joins TRBV5-1 to TRBJ2-3; as DNA is missing, the TRBD1 call by TCRdb cannot be tested. This CDR3 has 14 amino acids. Germline CDR1 is SGHRS and CDR2 is YFSETQ. The CDR3 spells CASSLSGTSDTQYF.

The chain uses TRBV25-1 and TRBJ1-1; TCRdb picks TRBD1, but there is no DNA to check that call. Germline loops: CDR1 MGHDK, CDR2 SYGVNS. The CDR3 sequence is 15 residues long. CDR3 amino acids: CASSEPDRVWTEAFF.

This chain links TRBV12-3 or TRBV12-4 with TRBJ2-1; TCRdb proposes TRBD2, but this gene call is untestable without DNA. The length of the CDR3 is 16 residues. CDR3 sequence: CASSPFPSGIGNEQFF.

The chain joins TRBV3-1 to TRBJ2-3. Germline V CDR1 and CDR2: LGHDT, YNNKEL (reference sequence). The CDR3 has 12 amino acids. The CDR3 sequence: CASSQITDTQYF.

The chain is built from TRBV5-1 and TRBJ1-2; the TRBD1 assignment by TCRdb is unverifiable without DNA. The CDR3 is made up of 12 amino acids. Germline lookup yields CDR1 SGHRS and CDR2 YFSETQ. The CDR3 sequence is CASSPRTGVYTF.

The chain uses TRBV12-3 or TRBV12-4 and TRBJ2-4; as DNA is missing, the TRBD1 call by TCRdb cannot be tested. This CDR3 is built from 15 residues. This CDR3 reads CASSPRQGAMDIQYF.

The chain employs TRBV7-2 and TRBJ2-3; the TCRdb D gene call, TRBD2, has no DNA to confirm it. The CDR3 is 14 residues long. The V gene's germline CDR1 is SGHTA and CDR2 FQGNSA. CDR3 protein: CASSLRLAGDTQYF.

V usage is TRBV7-9 and J usage is TRBJ2-7. The CDR3 is made up of 12 amino acids. From germline, CDR1 is SEHNR and CDR2 FQNEAQ (reference sequence). The CDR3 here is CASSLDAGEQYF.

The V call is TRBV6-5, the J call TRBJ2-5. The germline gives CDR1 MNHEY, CDR2 SVGAGI. There are 13 residues in the CDR3. CDR3 sequence: CASRSISAETQYF.

The chain recombines TRBV15 with TRBJ2-1; TCRdb outputs TRBD1, but without DNA this stays unchecked. Germline lookup yields CDR1 LNHNV and CDR2 YYDKDF (reference sequence). The CDR3 loop spans 16 amino acids. The CDR3 here is CATSREARGYYNEQFF.

The chain couples TRBV30 to TRBJ1-1. The CDR3 loop spans 12 amino acids. CDR1 is GTSNPN and CDR2 is SVGIG in the germline V gene (reference sequence). The CDR3 sequence is CAWSVQVPEAFF.

This chain connects TRBV6-5 to TRBJ1-5. The CDR3 length is 15 residues. Per the germline V gene, CDR1 is MNHEY and CDR2 is SVGAGI. CDR3 sequence: CASSITRMGNQPQHF.

The chain couples TRBV12-5 to TRBJ2-7; TCRdb returns TRBD2, unconfirmable since there is no DNA. There are 15 residues in the CDR3. Germline assignment: CDR1 LGHNT and CDR2 FRNRAP. CDR3 sequence reads: CASGPDGREDYEQYF.

The rearrangement joins TRBV29-1 to TRBJ1-2; TCRdb proposes TRBD1, but this gene call is untestable without DNA. The CDR3 contains 12 residues. Per germline, CDR1 SQVTM and CDR2 ANQGSEA. The CDR3 is CSVDKGTGSYTF.

V gene TRBV10-3 combines with J gene TRBJ1-1; TCRdb picks TRBD1, but there is no DNA to check that call. The length of the CDR3 is 14 residues. From germline, CDR1 is ENHRY and CDR2 SYGVKD. The CDR3 loop is CAISARGLRDEAFF.